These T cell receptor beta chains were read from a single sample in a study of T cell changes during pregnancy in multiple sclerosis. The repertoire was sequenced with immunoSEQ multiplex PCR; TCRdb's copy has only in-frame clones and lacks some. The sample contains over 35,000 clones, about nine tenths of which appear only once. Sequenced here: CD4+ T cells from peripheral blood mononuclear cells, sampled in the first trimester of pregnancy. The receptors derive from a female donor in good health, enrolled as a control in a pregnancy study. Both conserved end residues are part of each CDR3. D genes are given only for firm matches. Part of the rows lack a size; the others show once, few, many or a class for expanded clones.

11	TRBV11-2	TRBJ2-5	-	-	CASGPQETQYF	TGTGCCAGCGGCCCGCAAGAGACCCAGTACTTC
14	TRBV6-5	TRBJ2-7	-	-	CASRGTPSFYEQYF	TGTGCCAGCAGGGGGACACCTAGCTTCTACGAGCAGTACTTC
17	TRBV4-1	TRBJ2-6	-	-	CASSQALGESGANVLTF	TGCGCCAGCAGCCAAGCCCTGGGCGAATCTGGGGCCAACGTCCTGACTTTC
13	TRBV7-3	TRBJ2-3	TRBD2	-	CASGTSSTDTQYF	TGTGCCAGCGGGACTAGTTCCACAGATACGCAGTATTTT
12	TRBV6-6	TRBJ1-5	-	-	CAIQNSNQPQHF	TGTGCCATCCAAAATAGCAATCAGCCCCAGCATTTT
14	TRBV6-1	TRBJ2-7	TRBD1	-	CASTERGPPYEQYF	TGTGCCAGCACCGAAAGGGGGCCCCCCTACGAGCAGTACTTC
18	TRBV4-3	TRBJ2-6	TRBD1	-	CASSQDSGTGGFLDVLTF	TGCGCCAGCAGCCAAGATTCAGGGACAGGGGGCTTCCTTGACGTCCTGACTTTC
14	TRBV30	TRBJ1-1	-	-	CALDRVGGNTEAFF	TGTGCCTTGGACCGAGTTGGAGGGAACACTGAAGCTTTCTTT
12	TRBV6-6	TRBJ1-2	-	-	CASSYSGQWTNF	TGTGCCAGCAGTTACTCGGGGCAATGGACCAACTTC
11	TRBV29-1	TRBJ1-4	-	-	CSVEGGGQLFF	TGCAGCGTTGAAGGGGGGGGCCAACTGTTTTTT
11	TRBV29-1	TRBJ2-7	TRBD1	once	CSGQGQGEQYF	TGCAGCGGACAGGGTCAGGGTGAGCAGTACTTC
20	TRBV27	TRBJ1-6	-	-	CASSLSEPGRRRKGNSPLHF	TGTGCCAGCAGTTTATCGGAACCGGGCCGGAGGCGGAAAGGAAATTCACCCCTCCACTTT
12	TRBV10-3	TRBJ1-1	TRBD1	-	CAISESDRALTF	TGTGCCATCAGTGAGTCGGACAGGGCTCTGACCTTT
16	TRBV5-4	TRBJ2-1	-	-	CASSLGRLESHNEQFF	TGTGCCAGCAGCTTGGGACGACTAGAGAGCCACAATGAGCAGTTCTTC
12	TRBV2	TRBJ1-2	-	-	CASRDRSYGYTF	TGTGCCAGCCGAGACAGGAGCTATGGCTACACCTTC
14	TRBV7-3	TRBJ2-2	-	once	CASSLPVDTGELFF	TGTGCCAGCAGCTTACCTGTTGACACCGGGGAGCTGTTTTTT
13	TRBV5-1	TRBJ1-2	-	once	CASSWGGGDGYTF	TGCGCCAGCAGCTGGGGCGGGGGAGATGGCTACACCTTC
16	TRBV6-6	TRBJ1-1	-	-	CASSPSGVGQRAEAFF	TGTGCCAGCAGTCCCTCGGGGGTTGGACAACGGGCTGAAGCTTTCTTT
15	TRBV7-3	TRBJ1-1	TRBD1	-	CASSLQTGGNTEAFF	TGTGCCAGCAGCTTACAGACAGGGGGGAACACTGAAGCTTTCTTT
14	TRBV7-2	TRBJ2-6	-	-	CASTRTGGANVLTF	TGTGCCAGCACTAGGACTGGTGGGGCCAACGTCCTGACTTTC
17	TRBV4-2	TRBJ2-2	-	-	CASTPTGGRFNTGELFF	TGTGCCAGCACCCCGACGGGGGGCCGATTTAACACCGGGGAGCTGTTTTTT
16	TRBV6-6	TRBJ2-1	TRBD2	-	CASSTRLAGFRYEQFF	TGTGCCAGCAGCACACGACTAGCGGGGTTCCGGTATGAGCAGTTCTTC
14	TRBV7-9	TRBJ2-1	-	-	CALGSAGLGYEQFF	TGTGCCCTTGGTTCGGCGGGGCTCGGCTATGAGCAGTTCTTC
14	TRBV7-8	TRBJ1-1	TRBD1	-	CASSFDRGNTEAFF	TGTGCCAGCAGCTTCGACAGGGGGAACACTGAAGCTTTCTTT
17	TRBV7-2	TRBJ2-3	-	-	CASSLDIGGGRRDTQYF	TGTGCCAGCAGCTTAGATATTGGCGGGGGCCGTCGAGATACGCAGTATTTT
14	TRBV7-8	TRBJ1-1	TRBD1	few	CASSLLTGQGEAFF	TGTGCCAGCAGCTTACTAACGGGACAGGGTGAAGCTTTCTTT
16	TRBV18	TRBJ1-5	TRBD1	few	CASSPTTGGPNQPQHF	TGTGCCAGCTCACCAACGACAGGGGGGCCGAATCAGCCCCAGCATTTT
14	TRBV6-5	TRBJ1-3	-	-	CASTPRASGNTIYF	TGTGCCTCAACCCCCAGGGCCTCTGGAAACACCATATATTTT
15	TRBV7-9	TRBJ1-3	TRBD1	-	CASSLGTDSGNTIYF	TGTGCCAGCAGCCTCGGGACAGACTCTGGAAACACCATATATTTT
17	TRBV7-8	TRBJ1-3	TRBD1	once	CASSPIPGGNSGNTIYF	TGTGCCAGCAGCCCTATACCAGGGGGCAACTCTGGAAACACCATATATTTT
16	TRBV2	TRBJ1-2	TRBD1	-	CASRDYGTGKNYGYTF	TGTGCCAGCAGGGACTACGGGACAGGGAAGAACTATGGCTACACCTTC
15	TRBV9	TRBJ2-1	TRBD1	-	CASSGRGQGTHEQFF	TGTGCCAGCAGCGGCCGCGGACAGGGAACCCATGAGCAGTTCTTC
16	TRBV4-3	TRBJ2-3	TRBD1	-	CASSPVGGQGADTQYF	TGCGCCAGCAGCCCCGTGGGGGGACAGGGGGCTGATACGCAGTATTTT
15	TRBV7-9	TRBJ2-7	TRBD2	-	CASSIQTSGSYEQYF	TGTGCCAGCAGCATCCAGACTAGCGGCTCCTACGAGCAGTACTTC
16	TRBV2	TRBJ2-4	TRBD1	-	CASSADRGIAKNIQYF	TGTGCCAGCAGCGCGGACAGGGGAATAGCCAAAAACATTCAGTACTTC
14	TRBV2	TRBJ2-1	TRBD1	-	CASSERTGRNEQFF	TGTGCCAGCAGTGAAAGGACAGGGAGGAATGAGCAGTTCTTC
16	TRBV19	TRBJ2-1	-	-	CASRGRESRSYNEQFF	TGTGCCAGTAGAGGTCGGGAGTCCAGGTCCTACAATGAGCAGTTCTTC
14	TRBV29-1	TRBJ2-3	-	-	CSVERLGGTDTQYF	TGCAGCGTTGAACGCCTAGGAGGAACAGATACGCAGTATTTT
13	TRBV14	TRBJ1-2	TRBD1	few	CASSPDRAYGYTF	TGTGCCAGCAGCCCGGACAGGGCCTATGGCTACACCTTC
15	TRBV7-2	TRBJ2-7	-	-	CASSLGGFGEYEQYF	TGTGCCAGCAGCCTAGGAGGATTCGGGGAATACGAGCAGTACTTC
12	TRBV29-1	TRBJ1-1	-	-	CSVESEQVEAFF	TGCAGCGTTGAATCCGAACAGGTTGAAGCTTTCTTT
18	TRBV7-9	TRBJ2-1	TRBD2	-	CASSLGAGGLSSYNEQFF	TGTGCCAGCAGCTTAGGAGCGGGGGGATTAAGCTCCTACAATGAGCAGTTCTTC
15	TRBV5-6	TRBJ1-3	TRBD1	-	CASSRYLGTANTIYF	TGTGCCAGCAGCCGATATCTAGGGACAGCAAACACCATATATTTT